The present entry profiles one T cell receptor (beta chain) with its context. CDR3 length: 13 residues. The V and J ends lost 5 bases and 4 bases respectively, with 11 bases between them. CDR1 and CDR2 (germline): WSHSY, SAAADI. Sequenced by immunoSEQ multiplex PCR; TCRdb stores in-frame clones only, minus some. The table shows approximately 290,000 clones, with 80% to 90% occurring only once. Cohorts were assigned according to the clinical history that participants reported. This sample is part of a study of blood T cell repertoires in COVID-19. Across the whole study: COVID-19 samples collected from the United States, Italy and Spain covered acute and convalescent phases.

The sequenced material came from PBMCs or T cells enriched from blood (not recorded which). The rearrangement joins TRBV10-2 to TRBJ1-1; D unclear. The receptor's source is a woman under 40 who had recovered from COVID-19. The CDR3 DNA is TGCGCCAGCAGTTACAACGATGGCACTGAAGCTTTCTTT. Translated: CASSYNDGTEAFF.